The TCR beta chain under discussion was sequenced for a study of blood T cell repertoires in COVID-19 (dated by TCRdb to about 2020). With regard to the full study: The collaborator samples originated in the United States, Italy and Spain and spanned the acute and convalescent phases of COVID-19. A de-identified subject ID, COVID-19 status, age in years and sex were almost always included in the sample metadata. Deeply sampled blood TCRbeta repertoires from subjects exposed to, actively infected with, or recovered from COVID-19 were included in the dataset. The repertoires were released in a freely available public database meant as a resource for research on the immune response to SARS-CoV-2. The material from the prospective study consisted of cDNA or gDNA derived from T cells, B-cell-depleted T cells, or PBMCs. Where HLA class I and class II types were available, the types were taken from metadata supplied by the sample provider, not from assay-based typing. The samples were drawn from the first 160 participants of the ongoing ImmuneRACE study and from 1,254 subjects provided by 6 global collaborators. The paper as a whole reports these results and caveats: The amount of clinical and demographic metadata varied by source and participant and was provided uncurated.

For this clone: The antigen it binds to is not known. Base qualities are not provided; no much larger clone lies one nucleotide away.

The immunoSEQ Assay, a bias-controlled multiplex PCR, was used to amplify TCRbeta CDR3 regions from genomic DNA. Turning to the authors' computational methods: The number of nucleated cells in each sample was estimated from the amplification of reference gene primers within the assay. To quantify the absolute abundance of each unique TCRbeta CDR3 rearrangement, sequence reads were collapsed and filtered. For each sample, productive Simpson clonality was calculated as the square root of Simpson's diversity index over productive rearrangements. Here the immuneACCESS table is served through TCRdb, limited to in-frame sequences with V and J called. Missing clones are a known gap in these copies; in checked studies unresolved V genes cover under half, and the rest lacks a known reason. V, J and clone size derive from that table, while D and trimming were established from the DNA sequence. The table for this sample lists some 200,000 clones; roughly 90% of them were counted only once. 4% to 5.5% of the sample rests with the top ten.

V is cut by 0 bases and J by 7 bases, and the space between the germline ends is 10 bases. The CDR3 has 14 amino acids, counting the end cysteine and phenylalanine. Here the CDR3 DNA is all that survives: 42 bases in frame from base 1. CDR1 SGHAT and CDR2 FQNNGV were looked up in the germline V gene. The collaborating institutions used their own protocols to collect whole blood in K2EDTA tubes. Collaborator samples were shipped for TCRbeta analysis as frozen whole blood, isolated PBMCs, or DNA extracted from either sample type. Sequences were obtained from peripheral blood. Recombination joined TRBV11-2 with TRBJ1-3, and TRBD1 may be the D gene, going by 5 matching bases. This clonotype was obtained from a woman in her 40s with acute or convalescent COVID-19. The nucleotide sequence reads TGTGCCAGCAGCTTAGAAGGGGTTCAGAACACCATATATTTT. It translates to CASSLEGVQNTIYF.